This T cell receptor beta chain was obtained from a study of T cell repertoires in cytomegalovirus infection. Study details: CMV epitopes, recently identified HLA-C-restricted and well-studied HLA-B-restricted, were used. It was the public TCR beta signatures that indicated both CMV infection and matching HLA type. General study results and limits: CMV-specific TCR beta clonotypes restricted by HLA-C were the ones dominating the ex vivo response.

V trimming: 2 bases; J trimming: 3 bases; junction bases outside the gene matches: 10. CDR3 length: 18 residues. CDR1 is SNHLY, CDR2 FYNNEI, per germline. One entry per CDR3 protein, called by TCRdb with MiXCR from the reads. Of some 800,000 distinct CDR3 sequences listed, 32% are singletons. Regarding this clonotype: Its antigen remains unidentified. A read error may be the cause here, since a much bigger clone is one base away.

The sequences come from cultured CD8+ T cells from PBMCs, collected from culture after CMV antigen stimulation. The V and J genes are TRBV2 and TRBJ2-3; 11 bases line up with TRBD1. The source of this sequence is a human donor in good health (CMV status not recorded). Some clones in this sample may be carry-over from other donors' samples. CDR3 sequence: CASSENPRDRGWTDTQYF. CDR3 coding DNA: TGTGCCAGCAGTGAAAACCCCCGGGACAGGGGGTGGACAGATACGCAGTATTTT.